Below, 7 T cell receptor beta chains from the same sample are listed, as sequenced in a study of lymphopenia after photon versus proton radiotherapy. Repertoires were generated with immunoSEQ multiplex PCR, while TCRdb's copy carries only in-frame clones and drops some. In the table there are approximately 20,000 clones, approximately 91% of which are singletons. Sequenced here: peripheral blood, sampled from a patient treated with proton-based radiotherapy. The source is a woman aged 65 to 85 with pancreatic cancer. Some clones in this sample may be carry-over from other donors' samples.

The chain is built from TRBV4-1 and TRBJ2-5, with TRBD2 matching over 11 bases. Trimming cost V 3 bases and J 7 bases; bases outside gene matches: 7. The CDR3 covers 15 residues. The germline CDR1 and CDR2 sequences are MGHRA and YSYEKL. CDR3 protein: CASSQLAGGLTTQYF. Written as DNA, the CDR3 is TGCGCCAGCAGCCAGCTAGCGGGGGGATTGACGACCCAGTACTTC.

V and J are TRBV9 and TRBJ2-7, with D perhaps TRBD1 or TRBD2 (6 bases each). This CDR3 is built from 15 residues. Germline assignment: CDR1 SGDLS and CDR2 YYNGEE. Trimming pared 4 bases from V and 0 bases from J, leaving 14 bases between. The CDR3 sequence is CASSPRGDGSYEQYF. The CDR3 coding sequence is TGTGCCAGCAGCCCTAGGGGGGACGGCTCCTACGAGCAGTACTTC.

The chain has TRBV28 and TRBJ1-4; 7 nucleotides align to TRBD1. After removal of 4 bases from V and 4 bases from J, the junction contained 6 bases not matched to a gene. Germline assignment: CDR1 MDHEN and CDR2 SYDVKM. The CDR3 loop spans 15 amino acids. CDR3 nucleotide sequence: TGTGCCAGCAGTTCAACGACAGGGTTTAATGAAAAACTGTTTTTT. Translation gives CASSSTTGFNEKLFF.

V and J are TRBV18 and TRBJ1-6; D call uncertain. V lost 5 bases and J lost 10, with 9 bases in between. This CDR3 is built from 12 residues. Per the germline V gene, CDR1 is KGHSH and CDR2 is LQKENI. The CDR3 region has the DNA TGTGCCAGCTCAACTCCAGAATCACCCCTCCACTTT. Amino acid sequence: CASSTPESPLHF.

V and J are TRBV6-6 and TRBJ2-7; 7 bases map to TRBD2. The CDR3 runs to 13 residues. Germline V gives CDR1 MNHNY, CDR2 SVGAGI (reference sequence). After removal of 6 bases from V and 5 bases from J, the junction contained 7 bases not matched to a gene. Here the CDR3 reads CASSGGGFHEQYF. Written as DNA, the CDR3 is TGTGCCAGCAGCGGCGGGGGATTCCACGAGCAGTACTTC.

The chain has TRBV5-1 and TRBJ2-1; weak D call: TRBD2 (5 bases). CDR3 length equals 16 residues. V lost 1 base and J 6 bases, leaving 17 bases between the germline ends. CDR1 SGHRS and CDR2 YFSETQ come from the germline V gene. CDR3 nucleotides: TGCGCCAGCAGCTTGTCCCAGCGGAGCACTCTCAATGAGCAGTTCTTC. Translating gives CASSLSQRSTLNEQFF.

In this sample, this clone turned up once. The chain has TRBV18 and TRBJ2-1; unclear D gene. Trimming took 2 bases from V and 6 from J, leaving 11 bases between them. Looked up from germline, CDR1 is KGHSH and CDR2 is LQKENI. The CDR3 has 14 amino acids. This CDR3 reads CASSPNLQSNEQFF. The CDR3 DNA follows: TGTGCCAGCTCACCAAATTTACAATCCAATGAGCAGTTCTTC.